This T cell receptor (beta chain) was captured by sequencing in a study of tumor-infiltrating lymphocytes in localized non-small cell lung cancer. Overall study context: Some samples were collected after neoadjuvant chemotherapy; smokers, never-smokers and several histologies were included. From each patient, both tumor and uninvolved lung, non-adjacent to tumor, were sampled.

Germline V CDR1 and CDR2: MNHNY, SVGAGI (reference sequence). The CDR3 consists of 15 residues. V lost 6 bases, J lost 4 bases, and 18 bases lay in between. Generated by immunoSEQ multiplex PCR, the TCRdb table keeps only in-frame clones and is missing some. Altogether around 10,000 clones are present, about 60% being singletons, with the ten largest covering about a tenth. With respect to this clone: The target antigen is unknown.

Study-wide points: Tumors had more T cell infiltration than uninvolved lung, per TCRbeta sequencing and CD3 counts. Immunotypes IM1 and IM2 had similar TCR-derived T-cell fractions.

The sample consisted of uninvolved lung tissue not adjacent to the tumor. The rearrangement uses TRBV6-6 and TRBJ1-2; D is possibly TRBD1 (6 bases). This receptor was obtained from a human donor with non-small cell lung cancer. CDR3 residues: CASSPATGELYGYTF. The CDR3 bases are TGTGCCAGCAGCCCGGCGACAGGTGAACTCTATGGCTACACCTTC.